This T cell receptor beta chain was documented in a study of blood T cell repertoires in COVID-19. Background on the study: PBMCs, B-cell-depleted T cells, or T cells were the source of the cDNA or gDNA that made up the material.

The assay was immunoSEQ multiplex PCR, and TCRdb's table has in-frame clones only and misses some. The repertoire includes a few hundred thousand clones, 85% to 90% of them detected once, and 2% to 2.5% sits in the top ten. Enrolled through a virtual design, the participants were between roughly 18 and 100 years of age and came from under 25 US areas. The ends lost 5 bases at V and 5 bases at J; junction bases unmatched: 4. The CDR3 is 15 amino acids. CDR1 and CDR2 from the germline V gene are LNHDA and SQIVND (reference sequence). The sample was PBMCs or T cells enriched from blood (not recorded which). J is TRBJ2-2 and V is TRBV19; 11 bases line up with TRBD2. The source of this sequence is a woman between 55 and 75 years old in a cohort exposed to, infected with or recovered from COVID-19 (not recorded which). The CDR3 reads CASSPRLAGTGELFF. DNA of the CDR3: TGTGCCAGTAGTCCAAGACTAGCGGGGACCGGGGAGCTGTTTTTT. The full variable domain, its missing parts supplied by reference TRBV19 and TRBJ2-2, is DGGITQSPKYLFRKEGQNVTLSCEQNLNHDAMYWYRQDPGQGLRLIYYSQIVNDFQKGDIAEGYSVSREKKESFPLTVTSAQKNPTAFYLCASSPRLAGTGELFFGEGSRLTVL.